This TCR beta chain was obtained from a study of T cell responses to AZD1222 COVID-19 vaccine. The study, taken as a whole, reports: Dominant at 160-218 and 743-854, vaccine-associated CD4 TCRs also spanned spike.

The assay was immunoSEQ multiplex PCR, and TCRdb's table has in-frame clones only and misses some. The sample has over 110,000 clones; roughly 90% are singletons. Trimming pared 2 bases from V and 4 bases from J, leaving 21 bases between. CDR1 and CDR2 from the germline V gene are SQVTM and ANQGSEA. This CDR3 region has 17 residues. As to this clone: What it binds is unknown.

The chain combines TRBV29-1 with TRBJ2-1, with D uncertain. The specimen comprised peripheral blood, sampled on day 0 of AZD1222 vaccination. This receptor was identified in an adult in good health. As DNA, the CDR3 is TGCAGCGTTGAACCTTCCGTGACACACCTTTTTTACAATGAGCAGTTCTTC. This gives the protein CSVEPSVTHLFYNEQFF.